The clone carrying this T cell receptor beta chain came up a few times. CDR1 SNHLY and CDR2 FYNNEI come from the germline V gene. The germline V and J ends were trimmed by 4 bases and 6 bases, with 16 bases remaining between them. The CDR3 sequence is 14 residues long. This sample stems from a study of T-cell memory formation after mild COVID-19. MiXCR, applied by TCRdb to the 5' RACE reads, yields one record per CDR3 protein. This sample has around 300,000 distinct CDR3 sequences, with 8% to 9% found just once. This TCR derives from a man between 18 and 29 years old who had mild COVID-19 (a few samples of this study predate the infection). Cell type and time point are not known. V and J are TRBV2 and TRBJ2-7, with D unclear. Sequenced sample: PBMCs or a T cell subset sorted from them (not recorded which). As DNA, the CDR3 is TGTGCCAGCAGTGCCCTGAGGACCTATCCCGAGCAGTACTTC. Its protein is CASSALRTYPEQYF.